The 6 T cell receptor beta chains reported below all come from one sample, sequenced in a study of CD8 T cells in ankylosing spondylitis (dated by TCRdb to the late 2010s). The library relied on 5' RACE. Sequenced on an Illumina HiSeq 2500. The public reads were reprocessed in TCRdb via fastp at Q25 and MiXCR, keeping in-frame beta chains. Duplicate CDR3 protein sequences are folded into a single record with the most common DNA and genes. This sample gives around 280,000 distinct CDR3 sequences in total; 20% of them show up just once. Together, the top ten hold roughly 7.3% of the sample. The material sequenced was blood, either unsorted or a sorted T cell fraction (not recorded which). The origin of the receptors is a male donor with ankylosing spondylitis or in good health (not recorded which).

The chain carries TRBV3-1 and TRBJ1-3; no clear D gene. Germline V gives CDR1 LGHDT, CDR2 YNNKEL (reference sequence). The CDR3 runs 18 residues. V was shortened by 0 bases and J by 4 bases, with 19 bases between the two germline ends. The CDR3 region is CASSQEIRVARRGNTIYF. The CDR3 coding sequence is TGTGCCAGCAGCCAAGAAATTCGCGTAGCCCGGAGGGGAAACACCATATATTTT.

The V call is TRBV2, the J call TRBJ2-3; no reliable D call. Germline V gene data show CDR1 as SNHLY and CDR2 as FYNNEI. Between the trimmed V and J ends, which lost 6 bases and 2 bases, there was a span of 9 bases. This CDR3 is 13 amino acids long. Written as DNA, the CDR3 is TGTGCCAGCAGGCCTGGGTCCACAGATACGCAGTATTTT. It encodes CASRPGSTDTQYF.

This clonotype was counted between two and nine times. The rearrangement links TRBV12-3 or TRBV12-4 to TRBJ2-2; D unresolved. CDR3 length equals 12 residues. Trimming took off 8 bases at V and 4 bases at J, with 8 bases between the two ends. The CDR3 sequence: CASEPLTGELFF. The CDR3 DNA reads as TGTGCCAGCGAGCCTCTCACCGGGGAGCTGTTTTTT.

The genes are TRBV6-5 and TRBJ2-1, with D unresolved. V shed 0 bases and J shed 4 bases, with 4 bases lying between them. CDR3 length: 13 amino acids. Germline V gene sequence: CDR1 MNHEY, CDR2 SVGAGI. The CDR3 nucleotides are TGTGCCAGCAGTTACTCTAGATACAATGAGCAGTTCTTC. Encoded protein: CASSYSRYNEQFF.

This clonotype has a handful of counts. The V gene is TRBV5-1, the J gene TRBJ1-6, with TRBD1 matching over 9 bases. V gave up 0 bases and J gave up 7 bases; unmatched junction bases: 5. CDR3 size: 16 residues. Germline V CDR1 and CDR2: SGHRS, YFSETQ. Written as DNA, the CDR3 is TGCGCCAGCAGCTTGGAAGCGGACAGGGGAAATTCACCCCTCCACTTT. As protein: CASSLEADRGNSPLHF.

In this sample, this clonotype turned up a few times. The V call is TRBV12-3 or TRBV12-4, the J call TRBJ2-2; 7 nucleotides line up with TRBD2. The CDR3 is 16 amino acids. V was pared by 7 bases and J by 1 base, with 9 bases of the junction left unmatched. CDR3 region: CASTPGLAENTGELFF. As DNA, the CDR3 is TGTGCCAGCACCCCGGGGCTAGCGGAGAACACCGGGGAGCTGTTTTTT.